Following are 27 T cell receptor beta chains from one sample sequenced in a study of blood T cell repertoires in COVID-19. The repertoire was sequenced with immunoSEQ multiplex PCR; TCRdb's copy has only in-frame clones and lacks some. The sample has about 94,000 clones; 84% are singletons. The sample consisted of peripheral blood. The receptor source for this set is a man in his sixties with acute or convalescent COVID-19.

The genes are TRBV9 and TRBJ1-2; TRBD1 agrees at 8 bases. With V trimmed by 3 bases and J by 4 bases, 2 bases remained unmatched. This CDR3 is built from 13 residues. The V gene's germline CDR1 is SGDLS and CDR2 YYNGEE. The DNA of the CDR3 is TGTGCCAGCAGCGGGGGACAGGCCTATGGCTACACCTTC. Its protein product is CASSGGQAYGYTF. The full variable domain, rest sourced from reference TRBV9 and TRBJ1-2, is DSGVTQTPKHLITATGQRVTLRCSPRSGDLSVYWYQQSLDQGLQFLIQYYNGEERAKGNILERFSAQQFPDLHSELNLSSLELGDSALYFCASSGGQAYGYTFGSGTRLTVV.

DNA of the CDR3: TGTGCCATCAGTGAGTCGGCTACAGCCGAAAATCCGTATGGCTACACCTTC. It yields the protein CAISESATAENPYGYTF. The V and J genes are TRBV10-3 and TRBJ1-2; D remains unclear. The length of the CDR3 is 17 residues. V lost 0 bases to trimming and J lost 5 bases, with 19 bases between them. Germline V gene data show CDR1 as ENHRY and CDR2 as SYGVKD.

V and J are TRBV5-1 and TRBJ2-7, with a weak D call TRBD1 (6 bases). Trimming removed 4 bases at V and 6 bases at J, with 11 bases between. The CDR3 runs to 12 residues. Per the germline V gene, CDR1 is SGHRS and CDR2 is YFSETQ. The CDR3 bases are TGCGCCAGCAGCCCCCAAGGGGGCGAGCAGTACTTC. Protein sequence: CASSPQGGEQYF.

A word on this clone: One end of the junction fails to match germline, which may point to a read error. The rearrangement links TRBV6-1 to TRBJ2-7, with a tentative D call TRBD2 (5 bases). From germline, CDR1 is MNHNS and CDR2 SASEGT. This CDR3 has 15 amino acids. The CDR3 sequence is CASREAVLPRNEQYF. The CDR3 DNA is TGTGCCAGCAGAGAAGCGGTACTCCCAAGAAACGAGCAGTACTTC.

The CDR3 reads CASSPGQSTEAFF. Here the CDR3 DNA reads TGTGCCAGCAGCCCTGGACAGAGCACTGAAGCTTTCTTT. The V and J genes are TRBV7-2 and TRBJ1-1; D perhaps matches TRBD1 (6 bases). V was pared by 5 bases and J by 4 bases, with 11 bases between. Germline loops: CDR1 SGHTA, CDR2 FQGNSA. The CDR3 has 13 amino acids.

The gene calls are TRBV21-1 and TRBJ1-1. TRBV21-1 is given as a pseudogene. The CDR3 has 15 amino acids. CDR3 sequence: CASSKALGGDTEAFF. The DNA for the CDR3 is TGTGCCAGCAGCAAAGCGCTGGGCGGGGACACTGAAGCTTTCTTT.

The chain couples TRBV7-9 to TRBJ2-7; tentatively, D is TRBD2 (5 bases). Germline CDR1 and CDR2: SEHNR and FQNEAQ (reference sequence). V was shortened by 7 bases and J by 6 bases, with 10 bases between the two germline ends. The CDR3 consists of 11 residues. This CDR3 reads CASTRDFEQYF. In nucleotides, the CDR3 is TGTGCCAGCACCCGGGATTTCGAGCAGTACTTC.

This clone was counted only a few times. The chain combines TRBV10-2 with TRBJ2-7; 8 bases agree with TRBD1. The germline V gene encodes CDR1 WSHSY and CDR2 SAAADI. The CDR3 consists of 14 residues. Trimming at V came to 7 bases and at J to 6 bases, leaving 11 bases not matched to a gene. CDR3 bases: TGCGCCAGCACCGAGGGGGACAGGCGAAGCGAGCAGTACTTC. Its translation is CASTEGDRRSEQYF.

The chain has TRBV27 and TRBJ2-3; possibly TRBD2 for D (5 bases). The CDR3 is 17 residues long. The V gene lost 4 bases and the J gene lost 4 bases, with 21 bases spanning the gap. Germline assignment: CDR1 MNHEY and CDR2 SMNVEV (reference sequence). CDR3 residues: CASSSPPGSFVSDTQYF. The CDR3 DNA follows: TGTGCCAGCAGTTCTCCTCCGGGGTCGTTTGTCTCAGATACGCAGTATTTT.

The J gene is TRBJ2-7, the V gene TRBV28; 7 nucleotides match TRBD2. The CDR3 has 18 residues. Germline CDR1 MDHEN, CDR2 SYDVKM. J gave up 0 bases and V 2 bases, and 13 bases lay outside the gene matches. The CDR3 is CASSLEVTAGQFSYEQYF. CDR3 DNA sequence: TGTGCCAGCAGTTTAGAAGTGACAGCGGGGCAGTTCTCCTACGAGCAGTACTTC.

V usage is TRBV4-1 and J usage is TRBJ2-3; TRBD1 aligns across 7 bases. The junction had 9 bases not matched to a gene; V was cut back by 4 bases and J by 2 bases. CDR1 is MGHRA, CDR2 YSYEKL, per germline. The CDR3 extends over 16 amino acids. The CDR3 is CASSPGTVLSTDTQYF. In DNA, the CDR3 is TGCGCCAGCAGCCCGGGGACAGTTCTCTCCACAGATACGCAGTATTTT.

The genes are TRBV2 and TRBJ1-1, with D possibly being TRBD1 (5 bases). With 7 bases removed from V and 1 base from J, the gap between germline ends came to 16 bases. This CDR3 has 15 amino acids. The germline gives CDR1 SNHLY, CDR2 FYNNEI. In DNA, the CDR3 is TGTGCCAGCATCCCCATGGGGGGGAAGAACACTGAAGCTTTCTTT. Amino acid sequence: CASIPMGGKNTEAFF.

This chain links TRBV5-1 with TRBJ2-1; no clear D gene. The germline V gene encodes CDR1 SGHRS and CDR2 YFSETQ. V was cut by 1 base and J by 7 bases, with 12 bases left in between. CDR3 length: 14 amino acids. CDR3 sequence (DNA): TGCGCCAGCAGCTTGAGTGGCCTCCGTAATGAGCAGTTCTTC. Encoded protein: CASSLSGLRNEQFF.

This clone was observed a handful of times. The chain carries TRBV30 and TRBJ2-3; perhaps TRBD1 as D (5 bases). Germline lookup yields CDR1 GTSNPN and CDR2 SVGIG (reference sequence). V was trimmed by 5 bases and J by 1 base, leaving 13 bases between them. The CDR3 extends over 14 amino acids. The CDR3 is CAWSNRYGTDTQYF. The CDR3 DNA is TGTGCCTGGTCAAACAGGTACGGCACAGATACGCAGTATTTT.

The CDR3 protein is CASSRTGLTYNEQFF. The DNA for the CDR3 is TGTGCCAGCAGCCGGACAGGGTTAACCTACAATGAGCAGTTCTTC. The rearrangement links TRBV6-2 or TRBV6-3 to TRBJ2-1; 8 bases match TRBD1. The CDR3 extends over 15 amino acids. Germline V gene lookup returns CDR1 MNHEY and CDR2 SVGEGT. With V trimmed by 6 bases and J by 2 bases, 6 bases remained unmatched.

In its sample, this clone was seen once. This chain's CDR3 is CASSIGWTGGNEQFF. CDR3 nucleotides: TGTGCCAGTAGTATCGGCTGGACAGGGGGCAATGAGCAGTTCTTC. This chain connects TRBV19 to TRBJ2-1, with 10 bases aligning to TRBD1. Trimming at V came to 3 bases and at J to 6 bases, leaving 5 bases not matched to a gene. The CDR3 runs to 15 residues. CDR1 and CDR2 from the germline V gene are LNHDA and SQIVND (reference sequence).

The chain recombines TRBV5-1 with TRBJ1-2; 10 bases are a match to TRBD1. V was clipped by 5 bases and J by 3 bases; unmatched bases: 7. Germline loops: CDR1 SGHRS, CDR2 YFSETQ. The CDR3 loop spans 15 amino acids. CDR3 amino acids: CASRTGTGVYYGYTF. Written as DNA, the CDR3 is TGCGCCAGCAGAACCGGGACAGGGGTCTACTATGGCTACACCTTC.

CDR3 sequence (DNA): TGCGCCAGCAGCCCCAGGGGAACTAACACCTACGAGCAGTACTTC. As protein: CASSPRGTNTYEQYF. This sequence joins TRBV5-1 and TRBJ2-7, with D possibly TRBD1 on 6 matching bases. The CDR3 consists of 15 residues. The germline V gene encodes CDR1 SGHRS and CDR2 YFSETQ. V lost 4 bases and J lost 2, with 16 bases in between.

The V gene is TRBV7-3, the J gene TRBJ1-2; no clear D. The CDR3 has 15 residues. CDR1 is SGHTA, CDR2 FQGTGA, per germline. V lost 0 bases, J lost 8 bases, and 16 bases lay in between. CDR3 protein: CASSLTGQEGRGYTF. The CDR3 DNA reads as TGTGCCAGCAGCTTAACCGGGCAAGAGGGTCGGGGCTACACCTTC.

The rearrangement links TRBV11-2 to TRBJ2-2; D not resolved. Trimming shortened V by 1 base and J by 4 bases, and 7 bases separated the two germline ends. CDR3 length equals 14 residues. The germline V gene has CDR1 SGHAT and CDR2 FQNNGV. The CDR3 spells CASSLGGSTGELFF. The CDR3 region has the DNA TGTGCCAGCAGCTTAGGAGGCTCCACCGGGGAGCTGTTTTTT.

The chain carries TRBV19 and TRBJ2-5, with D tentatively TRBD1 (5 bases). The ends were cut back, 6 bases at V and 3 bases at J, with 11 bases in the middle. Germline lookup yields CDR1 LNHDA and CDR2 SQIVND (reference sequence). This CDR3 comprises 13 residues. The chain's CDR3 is CASSAGRKETQYF. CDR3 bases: TGTGCCAGTAGCGCAGGGCGAAAAGAGACCCAGTACTTC.

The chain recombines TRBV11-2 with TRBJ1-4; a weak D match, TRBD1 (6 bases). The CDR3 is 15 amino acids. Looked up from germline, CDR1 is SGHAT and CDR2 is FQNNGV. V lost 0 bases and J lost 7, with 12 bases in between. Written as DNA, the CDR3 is TGTGCCAGCAGCTTAGATCTGGCAGGGGCTGAAAAACTGTTTTTT. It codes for CASSLDLAGAEKLFF.

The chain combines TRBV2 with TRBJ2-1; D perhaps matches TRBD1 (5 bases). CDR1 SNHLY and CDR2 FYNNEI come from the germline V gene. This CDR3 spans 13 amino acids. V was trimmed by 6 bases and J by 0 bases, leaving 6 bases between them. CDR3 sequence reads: CASRGDSYNEQFF. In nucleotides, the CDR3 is TGTGCCAGCAGAGGGGACTCCTACAATGAGCAGTTCTTC.

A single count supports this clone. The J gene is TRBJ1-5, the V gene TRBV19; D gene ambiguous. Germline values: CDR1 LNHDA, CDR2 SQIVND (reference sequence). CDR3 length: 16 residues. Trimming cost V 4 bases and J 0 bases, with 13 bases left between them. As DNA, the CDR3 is TGTGCCAGTAGTACTCTAAGAGGGAGTAGCAATCAGCCCCAGCATTTT. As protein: CASSTLRGSSNQPQHF. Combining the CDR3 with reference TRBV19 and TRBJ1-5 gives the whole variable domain DGGITQSPKYLFRKEGQNVTLSCEQNLNHDAMYWYRQDPGQGLRLIYYSQIVNDFQKGDIAEGYSVSREKKESFPLTVTSAQKNPTAFYLCASSTLRGSSNQPQHFGDGTRLSIL.

The CDR3 DNA is TGTGCCAGCAGCCAAGAGGCCAGCTGGGGGGTGGCTTTCTTT. It is translated as CASSQEASWGVAFF. The chain links TRBV14 to TRBJ1-1, with D possibly matching TRBD1 (5 bases). Germline V gives CDR1 SGHDN, CDR2 FVKESK. Between the trimmed V and J ends, which lost 0 bases and 11 bases, there was a span of 16 bases. The CDR3 loop spans 14 amino acids.

The CDR3 spells CASSDRQGFGYTF. The CDR3 DNA is TGTGCCAGCAGCGACAGACAGGGCTTTGGCTACACCTTC. This chain links TRBV7-3 with TRBJ1-2; 7 bases map to TRBD1. The CDR3 is 13 residues long. Germline CDR1 reads SGHTA; CDR2 reads FQGTGA. The ends lost 5 bases at V and 7 bases at J; junction bases unmatched: 7.

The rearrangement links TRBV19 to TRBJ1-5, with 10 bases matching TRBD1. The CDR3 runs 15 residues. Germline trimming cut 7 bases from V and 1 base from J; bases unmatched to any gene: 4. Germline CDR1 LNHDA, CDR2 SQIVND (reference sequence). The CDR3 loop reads CASTRTGGSNQPQHF. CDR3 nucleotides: TGTGCCAGTACCCGGACAGGGGGGAGCAATCAGCCCCAGCATTTT.